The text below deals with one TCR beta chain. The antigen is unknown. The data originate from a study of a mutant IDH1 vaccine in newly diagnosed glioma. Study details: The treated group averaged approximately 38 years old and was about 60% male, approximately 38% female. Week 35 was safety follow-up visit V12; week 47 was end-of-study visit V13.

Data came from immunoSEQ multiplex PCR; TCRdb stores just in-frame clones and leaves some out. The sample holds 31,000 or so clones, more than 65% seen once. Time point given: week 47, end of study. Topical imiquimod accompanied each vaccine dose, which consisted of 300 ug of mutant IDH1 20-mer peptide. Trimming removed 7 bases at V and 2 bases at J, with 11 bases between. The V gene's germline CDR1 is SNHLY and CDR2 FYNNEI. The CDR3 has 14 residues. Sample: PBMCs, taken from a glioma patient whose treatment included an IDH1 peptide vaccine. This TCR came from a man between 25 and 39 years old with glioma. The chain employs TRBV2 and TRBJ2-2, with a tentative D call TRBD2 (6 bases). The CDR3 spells CASTEGANTGELFF. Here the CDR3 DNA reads TGTGCCAGCACGGAGGGCGCAAACACCGGGGAGCTGTTTTTT.